These T cell receptor beta chains were read from a single sample in a study of fetal regulatory T cell absence and autoimmunity. The assay was immunoSEQ multiplex PCR, and TCRdb's table has in-frame clones only and misses some. The repertoire holds about 46,000 clones, with around 83% as singletons. Sequenced sample: cord blood. The receptor set was obtained from a newborn boy with IPEX syndrome. CDR3s include the opening cysteine and the closing phenylalanine or tryptophan. The D gene is left open where the match is weak. Clone size is not always given. Where it is, it says once, few, many or a class for expanded clones.

abundance,j_gene,d_gene,v_gene,CDR3nt,CDR3aa
NA,TRBJ2-5,NA,TRBV4-1,TGCGCCAGCAGCCGGTTGGCTAGCGTGGGAGAGACCCAGTACTTC,CASSRLASVGETQYF
NA,TRBJ2-5,NA,TRBV2,TGTGCCAGCAGTGAAGGGGTAGGGGAGACCCAGTACTTC,CASSEGVGETQYF
NA,TRBJ1-4,NA,TRBV5-1,TGCGCCAGCAGCTTGGACGGGCTTAATGAAAAACTGTTTTTT,CASSLDGLNEKLFF
NA,TRBJ2-7,NA,TRBV9,TGTGCCAGCAGCCCCAGTGGCCGGGGGAGCTCCTACGAGCAGTACTTC,CASSPSGRGSSYEQYF
NA,TRBJ2-1,NA,TRBV9,TGTGCCAGCAGCGTAGGCGGGGGCCAATACAATGAGCAGTTCTTC,CASSVGGGQYNEQFF
few,TRBJ1-1,NA,TRBV11-2,TGTGCCAGCAGACAGGGCCCGAACACTGAAGCTTTCTTT,CASRQGPNTEAFF
NA,TRBJ2-5,TRBD2,TRBV18,TGTGCCAGCTCACGAGGGACTAGCGGGGGGGCCCTCCAAGAGACCCAGTACTTC,CASSRGTSGGALQETQYF
NA,TRBJ1-1,NA,TRBV5-6,TGTGCCAGCAGCTTGGAAAAGATGAACACTGAAGCTTTCTTT,CASSLEKMNTEAFF
NA,TRBJ1-5,NA,TRBV10-3,TGTGCCATCAGTGAGTCGGACAATCAGCCCCAGCATTTT,CAISESDNQPQHF
NA,TRBJ2-1,TRBD2,TRBV7-9,TGTGCCAGCAGCTTAGAGAGCGGGAGGGCCCGAAATGAGCAGTTCTTC,CASSLESGRARNEQFF